Shown below are 24 T cell receptor beta chains from a single sample sequenced in a study of cytomegalovirus exposure and HLA in healthy donors. PCR employed 60 Vbeta and 13 Jbeta primers. This table comes from immunoSEQ multiplex PCR, and its TCRdb copy is limited to in-frame clones, with some not included. The sample has 75,000 to 95,000 clones, 90% seen once. The specimen sequenced was PBMCs. The receptor source for this set is a man between 18 and 35 years old in good health and CMV-seronegative.

This chain uses TRBV19 with TRBJ1-2, with D tentatively TRBD1 (5 bases). Germline assignment: CDR1 LNHDA and CDR2 SQIVND (reference sequence). V gave up 1 base and J gave up 4 bases, with 10 bases separating them. The CDR3 covers 14 residues. CDR3 nucleotide sequence: TGTGCCAGTAGTATAGTGGGGCAGAGCTATGGCTACACCTTC. Translating gives CASSIVGQSYGYTF.

The chain employs TRBV21-1 and TRBJ1-1; the table names TRBD1, a call not compared with the DNA. TRBV21-1 corresponds to a pseudogene. CDR3 length equals 15 residues. The CDR3 sequence: CASSNRPGENTEAFF. The CDR3 nucleotides are TGTGCCAGCAGCAATCGTCCAGGGGAGAACACTGAAGCTTTCTTT.

This sequence joins TRBV7-2 and TRBJ2-7; D is unclear. From germline, CDR1 is SGHTA and CDR2 FQGNSA. Trimming stripped 1 base from V and 5 bases from J, with 15 bases between. This CDR3 is 15 amino acids long. CDR3 protein: CASSLGPVGYNEQYF. The CDR3, as DNA: TGTGCCAGCAGCTTAGGCCCCGTCGGGTATAACGAGCAGTACTTC.

This chain links TRBV5-4 with TRBJ2-4; tentatively, D is TRBD1 (6 bases). The germline V gene encodes CDR1 SGHNT and CDR2 YYREEE (reference sequence). Between the trimmed V and J ends, which lost 4 bases and 0 bases, there was a span of 14 bases. The CDR3 is made up of 16 amino acids. The CDR3 DNA reads as TGTGCCAGCAGCATGTGGCAGGGGTTAGCCAAAAACATTCAGTACTTC. It codes for CASSMWQGLAKNIQYF.

The chain uses TRBV5-1 and TRBJ2-7; perhaps TRBD2 as D (6 bases). V was trimmed by 5 bases and J by 0 bases, leaving 15 bases between them. This CDR3 is 15 amino acids long. Germline CDR1 and CDR2: SGHRS and YFSETQ. The CDR3 protein is CASRPGTASSYEQYF. The CDR3, as DNA: TGCGCCAGCAGACCTGGGACTGCCAGCTCCTACGAGCAGTACTTC. The full variable domain, completed using reference TRBV5-1 and TRBJ2-7, is KAGVTQTPRYLIKTRGQQVTLSCSPISGHRSVSWYQQTPGQGLQFLFEYFSETQRNKGNFPGRFSGRQFSNSRSEMNVSTLELGDSALYLCASRPGTASSYEQYFGPGTRLTVT.

The rearrangement uses TRBV19 and TRBJ1-4; D gene ambiguous. The ends were cut back, 7 bases at V and 10 bases at J, with 22 bases in the middle. CDR1 and CDR2 from the germline V gene are LNHDA and SQIVND (reference sequence). The CDR3 sequence is 15 residues long. Here the CDR3 DNA reads TGTGCCAGTACCCCGGACGGGAGCTTTAGTCGAAAACTGTTTTTT. Residues: CASTPDGSFSRKLFF.

This chain links TRBV11-2 with TRBJ2-2, with D tentatively TRBD1 (6 bases). Germline CDR1 and CDR2: SGHAT and FQNNGV. The CDR3 runs to 15 residues. The germline V and J ends were trimmed by 2 bases and 4 bases, with 11 bases remaining between them. The CDR3 coding sequence is TGTGCCAGCAGCTTACAGGGGAGAGGCACCGGGGAGCTGTTTTTT. Residues: CASSLQGRGTGELFF.

V and J are TRBV9 and TRBJ2-2; D might be TRBD1 (8 bases). Per germline, CDR1 SGDLS and CDR2 YYNGEE. This CDR3 is built from 16 residues. Trimming removed 4 bases at V and 3 bases at J, with 16 bases between. CDR3 in amino acids: CASSLRTGRDTGELFF. For the CDR3, the DNA is TGTGCCAGCAGCTTGCGGACAGGGAGGGACACCGGGGAGCTGTTTTTT. Full variable domain (missing parts from reference TRBV9 and TRBJ2-2): DSGVTQTPKHLITATGQRVTLRCSPRSGDLSVYWYQQSLDQGLQFLIQYYNGEERAKGNILERFSAQQFPDLHSELNLSSLELGDSALYFCASSLRTGRDTGELFFGEGSRLTVL.

The chain carries TRBV11-3 and TRBJ2-3; D gene uncertain. The germline gives CDR1 SGHNT, CDR2 YENEEA. The V and J ends lost 1 base and 4 bases respectively, with 6 bases between them. The CDR3 spans 13 residues. CDR3 sequence reads: CASSLGDSDTQYF. The DNA for the CDR3 is TGTGCCAGCAGCTTAGGAGATTCAGATACGCAGTATTTT.

The J gene is TRBJ1-2, the V gene TRBV6-5; 10 bases fit TRBD1. Germline V CDR1 and CDR2: MNHEY, SVGAGI. V lost 6 bases to trimming and J lost 4 bases; unmatched junction nucleotides: 8. There are 15 residues in the CDR3. The chain's CDR3 is CASRTGTGDVYGYTF. As DNA, the CDR3 is TGTGCCAGCAGAACAGGGACAGGGGACGTCTATGGCTACACCTTC.

The chain recombines TRBV7-3 with TRBJ2-1; 7 nucleotides match TRBD1. CDR1 is SGHTA, CDR2 FQGTGA, per germline. V was pared by 5 bases and J by 6 bases, with 4 bases of the junction left unmatched. The CDR3 is made up of 13 amino acids. CDR3 bases: TGTGCCAGCAGCGCCCGACAGGGCAATGAGCAGTTCTTC. Encoded protein: CASSARQGNEQFF.

The CDR3 protein is CASSLVHSFGTGNSPLHF. DNA of the CDR3: TGTGCCAGCAGCTTAGTTCATTCATTTGGGACAGGAAATTCACCCCTCCACTTT. This chain joins TRBV7-2 and TRBJ1-6; 8 bases are a match to TRBD1. Germline V CDR1 and CDR2: SGHTA, FQGNSA. The CDR3 totals 18 residues. V gave up 1 base and J gave up 7 bases; unmatched junction bases: 12.

This clone appeared a single time. The genes are TRBV29-1 and TRBJ2-1; 13 bases are a match to TRBD2. Germline V lookup: CDR1 SQVTM, CDR2 ANQGSEA. The CDR3 runs 14 residues. The junction had 7 bases not matched to a gene; V was cut back by 6 bases and J by 8 bases. Here the CDR3 reads CSVTSGRAGDEQFF. DNA for the CDR3: TGCAGCGTCACTAGCGGGAGGGCCGGGGATGAGCAGTTCTTC.

CDR3: CASSQGRRPEAFF. CDR3 DNA sequence: TGTGCCAGCAGTCAGGGGCGGCGGCCTGAAGCTTTCTTT. The rearrangement links TRBV7-2 to TRBJ1-1; a possible D gene is TRBD1 (6 bases). Germline loops: CDR1 SGHTA, CDR2 FQGNSA. Trimming shortened V by 6 bases and J by 6 bases, and 14 bases separated the two germline ends. The CDR3 covers 13 residues.

A single count supports this clone. This chain connects TRBV30 to TRBJ1-6; D possibly corresponds to TRBD1 (6 bases). Trimming took 4 bases from V and 11 from J, leaving 12 bases between them. Germline CDR1 is GTSNPN and CDR2 is SVGIG (reference sequence). The CDR3 is 12 residues long. The CDR3 DNA follows: TGTGCCTGGATACAGGGTGGGACACCCCTCCACTTT. It translates to CAWIQGGTPLHF.

The CDR3 bases are TGTGCCAGCGCAGGGCGTCATCAAGAGACCCAGTACTTC. Its translation is CASAGRHQETQYF. V and J are TRBV2 and TRBJ2-5, with D perhaps TRBD1 (5 bases). V was clipped by 8 bases and J by 2 bases, with 12 bases between them. Germline CDR1 SNHLY, CDR2 FYNNEI. CDR3 length: 13 residues.

The CDR3, as DNA: TGTGCCAGCCAAGGGCAGGGACAAAATCAGCCCCAGCATTTT. It specifies CASQGQGQNQPQHF. The chain employs TRBV28 and TRBJ1-5; D is possibly TRBD1 (6 bases). CDR1 MDHEN and CDR2 SYDVKM come from the germline V gene. V was pared by 8 bases and J by 4 bases, with 15 bases between. This CDR3 is 14 amino acids long.

The CDR3 spells CASRYTGTSPGEQFF. The CDR3 bases are TGTGCCAGCAGATATACCGGGACTAGCCCTGGTGAGCAGTTCTTC. J is TRBJ2-1 and V is TRBV27; 9 bases align to TRBD2. This CDR3 comprises 15 residues. Trimming cost V 6 bases and J 9 bases; bases outside gene matches: 12. Germline CDR1 MNHEY, CDR2 SMNVEV (reference sequence).

This clone occurred a few times. V and J are TRBV7-9 and TRBJ2-1; 11 positions agree with TRBD2. The V segment lost 5 bases and the J segment 4 bases; nucleotides outside the gene matches: 4. The CDR3 length is 15 residues. Per the germline V gene, CDR1 is SEHNR and CDR2 is FQNEAQ (reference sequence). CDR3 coding DNA: TGTGCCAGCAGCCCCGGGACTAGCGGATACAATGAGCAGTTCTTC. It specifies CASSPGTSGYNEQFF.

The rearrangement uses TRBV7-9 and TRBJ2-5; D gene ambiguous. The CDR3 has 15 amino acids. CDR1 is SEHNR, CDR2 FQNEAQ, per germline (reference sequence). Trimming left V 3 bases short and J 4 bases short, with 15 bases between. The CDR3 loop reads CASSLRRKLSETQYF. CDR3 DNA sequence: TGTGCCAGCAGCTTGAGAAGGAAACTATCAGAGACCCAGTACTTC.

The chain is built from TRBV19 and TRBJ2-2; D remains unclear. CDR1 is LNHDA, CDR2 SQIVND, per germline (reference sequence). CDR3 length equals 14 residues. With 10 bases removed from V and 2 bases from J, the gap between germline ends came to 14 bases. The CDR3, as DNA: TGTGCCACCACGGGTAGGCTAAACACCGGGGAGCTGTTTTTT. Amino acids: CATTGRLNTGELFF.

V usage is TRBV28 and J usage is TRBJ1-5; TRBD1 matches at 12 bases. From germline, CDR1 is MDHEN and CDR2 SYDVKM. The length of the CDR3 is 17 residues. The V and J ends lost 3 bases and 2 bases, in that order; junction bases with no gene match: 5. The CDR3: CASSLGQGAPGNQPQHF. As DNA, the CDR3 is TGTGCCAGCAGTTTGGGACAGGGGGCCCCGGGCAATCAGCCCCAGCATTTT. The full variable domain, completed using reference TRBV28 and TRBJ1-5, is DVKVTQSSRYLVKRTGEKVFLECVQDMDHENMFWYRQDPGLGLRLIYFSYDVKMKEKGDIPEGYSVSREKKERFSLILESASTNQTSMYLCASSLGQGAPGNQPQHFGDGTRLSIL.

The J gene is TRBJ2-1, the V gene TRBV7-3; TRBD2 matches 11 bases. This CDR3 contains 20 residues. CDR1 and CDR2 from the germline V gene are SGHTA and FQGTGA. The junction had 10 bases not matched to a gene; V was cut back by 0 bases and J by 0 bases. The CDR3 here is CASSLTFSSGRRSSYNEQFF. The CDR3 DNA follows: TGTGCCAGCAGCTTAACGTTTTCTAGCGGGAGGCGAAGCTCCTACAATGAGCAGTTCTTC.

The CDR3 spells CASLRGPNGYTF. The DNA for the CDR3 is TGTGCCAGTCTGCGCGGGCCGAATGGCTACACCTTC. V usage is TRBV19 and J usage is TRBJ1-2, with D hard to call. The CDR3 spans 12 residues. V dropped 8 bases and J dropped 6 bases, with 13 bases sitting between them. The germline V gene encodes CDR1 LNHDA and CDR2 SQIVND (reference sequence).